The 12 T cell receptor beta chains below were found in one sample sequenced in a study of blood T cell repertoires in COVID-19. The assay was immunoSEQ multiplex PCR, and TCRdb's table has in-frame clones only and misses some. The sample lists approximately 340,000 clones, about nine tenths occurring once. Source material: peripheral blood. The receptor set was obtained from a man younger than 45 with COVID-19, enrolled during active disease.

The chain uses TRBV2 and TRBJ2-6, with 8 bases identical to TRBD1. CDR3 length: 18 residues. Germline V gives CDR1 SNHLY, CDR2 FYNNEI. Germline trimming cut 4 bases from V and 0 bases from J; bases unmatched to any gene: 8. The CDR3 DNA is TGTGCCAGCAGTGGGCGGACAGGGTACTTCTCTGGGGCCAACGTCCTGACTTTC. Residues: CASSGRTGYFSGANVLTF.

The CDR3 region is CASSSLTGGYGYTF. In DNA form, the CDR3 reads TGTGCCAGTAGTTCACTAACAGGGGGCTATGGCTACACCTTC. The chain has TRBV19 and TRBJ1-2; 8 bases map to TRBD1. The ends lost 5 bases at V and 4 bases at J; junction bases unmatched: 6. This CDR3 comprises 14 residues. Germline V CDR1 and CDR2: LNHDA, SQIVND (reference sequence).

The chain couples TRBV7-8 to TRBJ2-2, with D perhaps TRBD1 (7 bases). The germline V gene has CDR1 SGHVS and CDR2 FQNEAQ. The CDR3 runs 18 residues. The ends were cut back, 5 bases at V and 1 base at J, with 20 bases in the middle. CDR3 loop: CASSIRPSGGKNTGELFF. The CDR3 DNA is TGTGCCAGCAGCATCAGACCCTCAGGGGGGAAGAACACCGGGGAGCTGTTTTTT.

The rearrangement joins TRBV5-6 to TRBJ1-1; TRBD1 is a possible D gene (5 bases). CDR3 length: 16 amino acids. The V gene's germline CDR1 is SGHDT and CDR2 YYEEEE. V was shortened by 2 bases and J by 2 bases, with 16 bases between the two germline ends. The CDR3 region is CASSFTRQRANTEAFF. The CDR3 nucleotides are TGTGCCAGCAGCTTTACCAGACAGCGGGCAAACACTGAAGCTTTCTTT.

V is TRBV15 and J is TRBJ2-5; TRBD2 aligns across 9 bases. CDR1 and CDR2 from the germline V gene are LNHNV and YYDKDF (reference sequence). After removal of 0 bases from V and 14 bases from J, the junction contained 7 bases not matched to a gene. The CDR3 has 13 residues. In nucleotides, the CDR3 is TGTGCCACCAGCAGAGATGGGGAGCGGGGGGCATACTTC. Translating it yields CATSRDGERGAYF.

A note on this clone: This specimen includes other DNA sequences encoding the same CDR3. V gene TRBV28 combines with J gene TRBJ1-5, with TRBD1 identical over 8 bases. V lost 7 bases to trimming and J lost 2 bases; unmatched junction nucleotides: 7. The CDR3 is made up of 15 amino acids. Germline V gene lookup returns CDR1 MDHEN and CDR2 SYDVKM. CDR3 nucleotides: TGTGCCAGCACCCCAACAGGGGGTGGCAATCAGCCCCAGCATTTT. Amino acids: CASTPTGGGNQPQHF.

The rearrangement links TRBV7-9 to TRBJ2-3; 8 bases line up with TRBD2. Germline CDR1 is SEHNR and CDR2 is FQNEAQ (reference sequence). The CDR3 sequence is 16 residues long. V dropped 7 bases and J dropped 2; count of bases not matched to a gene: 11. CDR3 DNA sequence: TGTGCCAGCATCCCCGGGGGGGAGGACCTCACAGATACGCAGTATTTT. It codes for CASIPGGEDLTDTQYF.

The CDR3 spells CATLRTGGVGETQYF. The CDR3 bases are TGTGCCACCCTTAGGACAGGGGGCGTCGGGGAGACCCAGTACTTC. The chain uses TRBV7-9 and TRBJ2-5, with 11 positions matching TRBD1. This CDR3 is 15 amino acids long. The V gene end was trimmed by 10 bases and the J gene end by 5 bases; junction bases not matched to a gene: 12. The germline CDR1 and CDR2 sequences are SEHNR and FQNEAQ (reference sequence).

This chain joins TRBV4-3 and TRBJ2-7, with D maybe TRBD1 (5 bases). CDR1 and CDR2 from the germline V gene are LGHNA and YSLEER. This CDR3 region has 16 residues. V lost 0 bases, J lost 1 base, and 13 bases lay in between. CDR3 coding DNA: TGCGCCAGCAGCCAAGAAACCCGTGCAGGGTCCTACGAGCAGTACTTC. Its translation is CASSQETRAGSYEQYF.

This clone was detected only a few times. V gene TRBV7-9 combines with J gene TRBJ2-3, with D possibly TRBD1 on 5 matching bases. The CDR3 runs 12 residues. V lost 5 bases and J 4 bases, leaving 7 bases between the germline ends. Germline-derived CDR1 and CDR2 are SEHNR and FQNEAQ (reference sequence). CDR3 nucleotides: TGTGCCAGCAGCCCGACAGCAGATACGCAGTATTTT. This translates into CASSPTADTQYF.

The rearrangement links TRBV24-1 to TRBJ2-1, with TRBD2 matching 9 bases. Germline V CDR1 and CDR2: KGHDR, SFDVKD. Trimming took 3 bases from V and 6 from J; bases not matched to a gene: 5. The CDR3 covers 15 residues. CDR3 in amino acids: CATSDSGRSTNEQFF. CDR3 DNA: TGTGCCACCAGTGATAGCGGGAGGAGTACCAATGAGCAGTTCTTC.

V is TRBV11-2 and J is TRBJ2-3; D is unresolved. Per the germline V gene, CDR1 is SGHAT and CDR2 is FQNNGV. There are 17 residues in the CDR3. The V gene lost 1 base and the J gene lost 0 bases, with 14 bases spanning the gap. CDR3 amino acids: CASSLVNFHTSTDTQYF. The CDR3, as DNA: TGTGCCAGCAGCTTAGTCAACTTCCATACTAGCACAGATACGCAGTATTTT.